The rows below give T cell receptor beta chains drawn from one sample of a study of blood T cell repertoires in COVID-19. Assay used: immunoSEQ multiplex PCR; TCRdb lists only in-frame clones, some missing. This repertoire shows 85,000 to 100,000 clones, 81% found once; its top ten account for around 5%. The sequenced sample consisted of peripheral blood. These TCRs come from a man older than 75 with COVID-19, enrolled during active disease. CDR3s include the opening cysteine and the closing phenylalanine or tryptophan. Clone size, where shown, is once, few, many, or a class for clones that have expanded.

>TRBV30|once
CAWTLDRGATEAFF
>TRBV9|NA
CASSSRDRGTEAFF
>TRBV19|NA
CASSARYLAGGGETQYF
>TRBV30|NA
CAWRALWDSEKLFF
>TRBV29-1|NA
CSVDDRVGGPVSSIKQFF
>TRBV2|once
CASSVWSGSGNTIYF
>TRBV7-8|NA
CASSPRGADNTGELFF
>TRBV21-1|few
CASSMGLADNEQFF
>TRBV19|once
CASSIGGDLSSPLHF
>TRBV3-1/TRBV3-2|NA
CASSRRLAGVTGELFF
>TRBV6-2/TRBV6-3|NA
CASSYSLPSGGPAGQETQYF
>TRBV5-1|NA
CASSLRTGGPPNYGYTF
>TRBV2|NA
CASSRTTGGNEQFF
>TRBV7-2|NA
CASSPQGSETQYF
>TRBV2|NA
CASGGQGAAYNEQFF
>TRBV7-9|NA
CASSPRTGRTNEKLFF
>TRBV30|NA
CAWSTRGNQPQHF
>TRBV19|NA
CASSIRGDTEAFF
>TRBV5-4|NA
CASSWRTADTQYF
>TRBV7-9|NA
CASSTQQGRGETQYF
>TRBV3-1/TRBV3-2|once
CASSQETPGEPGNTIYF
>TRBV30|NA
CAWSVSVTGANVLTF
>TRBV3-1/TRBV3-2|NA
CASSHSGGGSEAFF